The clone carrying this T cell receptor beta chain was observed a handful of times. The antigen remains unidentified. The sample originates from a study of T cells in narcolepsy. About the study: Donors had narcolepsy type 1 or type 2, or were healthy controls. General study findings and limits: Healthy controls reportedly lacked the autoreactive clonotypes serially found in patients' blood. Autoreactive clone sequences were missing from some blood memory CD4+ repertoires.

Germline CDR1 and CDR2: SNHLY and FYNNEI. The CDR3 has 15 residues. Trimming removed 7 bases from V and 4 bases from J; junction bases left unmatched: 7. Some clones are missing from TCRdb's copy, which holds only in-frame ones; the method was immunoSEQ multiplex PCR. The top ten clones hold about 1% of a sample with about 37,000 clones, 80% of them seen once. Material for sequencing was memory (CD45RA-) CD4+ T cells from blood. This chain uses TRBV2 with TRBJ1-3; TRBD1 matches at 10 bases. This clonotype originated in a human donor in good health. In DNA, the CDR3 is TGTGCCAGCAAGGGGGACAGGGGAGGAGGAAACACCATATATTTT. Its protein product is CASKGDRGGGNTIYF.